These 29 T cell receptor beta chains came from one sample sequenced in a study of graft-versus-host responses after intestinal transplantation. Assay: immunoSEQ multiplex PCR; the TCRdb copy retains only in-frame clones and omits some. The profile shows approximately 50,000 clones, roughly 90% of them singletons. The material was PBMCs, obtained 26 days after transplant. Receptors originate from a human patient who received an intestinal transplant, so some T cells may come from the graft donor.

V gene TRBV6-1 combines with J gene TRBJ1-1; maybe TRBD1 (6 bases). Looked up from germline, CDR1 is MNHNS and CDR2 is SASEGT. This CDR3 comprises 13 residues. V was pared by 7 bases and J by 4 bases, with 13 bases between. CDR3 amino acids: CASNQGRGTEAFF. CDR3 DNA: TGTGCCAGCAACCAGGGGAGAGGCACTGAAGCTTTCTTT.

This chain uses TRBV19 with TRBJ2-2; TRBD2 matches 9 bases. The CDR3 has 16 amino acids. Germline assignment: CDR1 LNHDA and CDR2 SQIVND (reference sequence). Trimming took 4 bases from V and 4 from J; bases not matched to a gene: 7. CDR3 region: CASSNGTSIRTGELFF. In nucleotides, the CDR3 is TGTGCCAGTAGTAACGGGACTAGCATACGCACCGGGGAGCTGTTTTTT.

The chain carries TRBV4-3 and TRBJ2-6, with D unresolved. CDR1 and CDR2 (germline): LGHNA, YSLEER. This CDR3 region has 19 residues. V was trimmed by 0 bases and J by 0 bases, leaving 15 bases between them. The CDR3 DNA sequence: TGCGCCAGCAGCCAAGAGAGACACCCAATTAGCTCTGGGGCCAACGTCCTGACTTTC. Its translation is CASSQERHPISSGANVLTF.

The chain recombines TRBV5-5 with TRBJ1-1, with TRBD1 identical over 7 bases. Germline-derived CDR1 and CDR2 are SGHKS and YYEKEE (reference sequence). Losses at the gene ends were 6 bases for V and 0 bases for J; bases not matched to a gene: 5. The CDR3 has 14 residues. This chain's CDR3 is CASIRTGVNTEAFF. CDR3 nucleotide sequence: TGTGCCAGCATCCGGACAGGAGTGAACACTGAAGCTTTCTTT.

This clone was found once. J is TRBJ2-1 and V is TRBV9; D may be TRBD2 (5 bases). V was trimmed by 0 bases and J by 8 bases, leaving 15 bases between them. Germline CDR1 and CDR2: SGDLS and YYNGEE. The CDR3 is made up of 15 amino acids. The CDR3 DNA is TGTGCCAGCAGCGTAGGTCCCTATACTAGGGATGAGCAGTTCTTC. It is translated as CASSVGPYTRDEQFF.

CDR3 coding DNA: TGTGCCAGTAGTATTTTGGGCGGACTAGCGGGAAGTGAGCAGTTCTTC. This sequence encodes CASSILGGLAGSEQFF. The chain joins TRBV19 to TRBJ2-1, with 12 positions matching TRBD2. Germline CDR1 and CDR2: LNHDA and SQIVND (reference sequence). Trimming took 3 bases from V and 9 from J; bases not matched to a gene: 9. This CDR3 region has 16 residues.

The chain is built from TRBV18 and TRBJ2-2; no clear D gene. Germline CDR1 and CDR2: KGHSH and LQKENI. V lost 3 bases and J 6 bases, leaving 14 bases between the germline ends. CDR3 size: 15 residues. Written as DNA, the CDR3 is TGTGCCAGCTCACCTACGTTATCAGGTCCCGGGGAGCTGTTTTTT. The encoded protein is CASSPTLSGPGELFF.

The chain is built from TRBV5-1 and TRBJ1-5; 7 positions match TRBD1. CDR1 is SGHRS, CDR2 YFSETQ, per germline. V lost 0 bases, J lost 4 bases, and 4 bases stayed unmatched. The CDR3 runs to 15 residues. The CDR3 reads CASSLAGTANQPQHF. The CDR3 DNA is TGCGCCAGCAGCTTGGCTGGGACAGCAAATCAGCCCCAGCATTTT.

The chain has TRBV9 and TRBJ2-1; 9 bases map to TRBD2. This CDR3 is 14 amino acids long. Germline V gives CDR1 SGDLS, CDR2 YYNGEE. V gave up 2 bases and J gave up 8 bases; unmatched junction bases: 5. Written as DNA, the CDR3 is TGTGCCAGCAGCGTGGGGCGGGGGGGCCATGAGCAGTTCTTC. It encodes CASSVGRGGHEQFF. The full variable domain, rest sourced from reference TRBV9 and TRBJ2-1, is DSGVTQTPKHLITATGQRVTLRCSPRSGDLSVYWYQQSLDQGLQFLIQYYNGEERAKGNILERFSAQQFPDLHSELNLSSLELGDSALYFCASSVGRGGHEQFFGPGTRLTVL.

CDR3 residues: CASSSRTSGGPHTDTQYF. In nucleotides, the CDR3 is TGTGCCAGCAGCTCCCGGACTAGCGGGGGGCCTCACACAGATACGCAGTATTTT. The rearrangement uses TRBV13 and TRBJ2-3, with 14 positions matching TRBD2. The CDR3 length is 18 residues. V trimming: 4 bases; J trimming: 2 bases; junction bases outside the gene matches: 8. Germline values: CDR1 PRHDT, CDR2 FYEKMQ (reference sequence).

V and J are TRBV6-1 and TRBJ1-5; no reliable D call. Trimming took off 9 bases at V and 3 bases at J, with 12 bases between the two ends. Germline CDR1 reads MNHNS; CDR2 reads SASEGT. The CDR3 loop spans 13 amino acids. The CDR3, as DNA: TGTGCCAGTAGACACCCGGACAATCAGCCCCAGCATTTT. This translates into CASRHPDNQPQHF.

This clone was counted once. J is TRBJ2-4 and V is TRBV28, with D possibly TRBD1 on 6 matching bases. The CDR3 is 15 residues long. Trimming shortened V by 5 bases and J by 0 bases, and 11 bases separated the two germline ends. The germline CDR1 and CDR2 sequences are MDHEN and SYDVKM. The CDR3 DNA reads TGTGCCAGCAGTGGACAGAGTCTAGCCAAAAACATTCAGTACTTC. Its translation: CASSGQSLAKNIQYF. Drawing the rest from reference TRBV28 and TRBJ2-4, the complete variable domain is DVKVTQSSRYLVKRTGEKVFLECVQDMDHENMFWYRQDPGLGLRLIYFSYDVKMKEKGDIPEGYSVSREKKERFSLILESASTNQTSMYLCASSGQSLAKNIQYFGAGTRLSVL.

The chain employs TRBV6-5 and TRBJ2-3, with 11 bases that match TRBD2. Germline loops: CDR1 MNHEY, CDR2 SVGAGI. J gave up 0 bases and V 2 bases, and 1 base lay outside the gene matches. The CDR3 is 16 residues long. In nucleotides, the CDR3 is TGTGCCAGCAGTTACCGACTAGCGGGAAGCACAGATACGCAGTATTTT. Encoded protein: CASSYRLAGSTDTQYF.

With respect to this clone: An end of the junction differs from the germline gene, which may be a read error. The chain recombines TRBV14 with TRBJ1-2; weak D call: TRBD1 (6 bases). This CDR3 has 14 residues. Per germline, CDR1 SGHDN and CDR2 FVKESK. In nucleotides, the CDR3 is TGTGCCAGCAGCCAAGATTGGACAGCTCTAAGGTTTGCCTTC. It codes for CASSQDWTALRFAF.

V gene TRBV2 combines with J gene TRBJ1-3; D is uncertain. The CDR3 runs 14 residues. V was shortened by 4 bases and J by 0 bases, with 7 bases between the two germline ends. Per germline, CDR1 SNHLY and CDR2 FYNNEI. CDR3: CASSASHSGNTIYF. The DNA for the CDR3 is TGTGCCAGCAGTGCGAGCCACTCTGGAAACACCATATATTTT.

This chain connects TRBV6-1 to TRBJ2-6; no reliable D call. The V gene lost 3 bases and the J gene lost 3 bases, with 9 bases spanning the gap. Per the germline V gene, CDR1 is MNHNS and CDR2 is SASEGT. The CDR3 runs 15 residues. In DNA form, the CDR3 reads TGTGCCAGCAGTGACTCCCCCGGTGGGGCCAACGTCCTGACTTTC. The encoded protein is CASSDSPGGANVLTF.

This chain uses TRBV15 with TRBJ2-1; TRBD1 aligns across 8 bases. Germline CDR1 and CDR2: LNHNV and YYDKDF (reference sequence). Losses at the gene ends were 6 bases for V and 5 bases for J; bases not matched to a gene: 12. CDR3 length equals 16 residues. The CDR3 bases are TGTGCCACCAGGGACAGGGCCGGTTGGACGGACAATGAGCAGTTCTTC. It is translated as CATRDRAGWTDNEQFF.

The J gene is TRBJ1-1, the V gene TRBV28; no definite D call. V lost 7 bases, J lost 1 base, and 16 bases lay in between. The CDR3 sequence is 15 residues long. Per germline, CDR1 MDHEN and CDR2 SYDVKM. The CDR3 sequence is CASTLPREGNTEAFF. Written as DNA, the CDR3 is TGTGCCAGCACGTTACCCCGGGAGGGGAACACTGAAGCTTTCTTT.

The chain uses TRBV10-1 and TRBJ1-5; D remains unclear. V was trimmed by 9 bases and J by 1 base, leaving 13 bases between them. The CDR3 is 14 amino acids. CDR1 and CDR2 from the germline V gene are WNHNN and SYGVQD (reference sequence). The CDR3 reads CASGGGPSNQPQHF. The CDR3 DNA reads TGCGCCAGTGGAGGCGGCCCGAGCAATCAGCCCCAGCATTTT.

The V call is TRBV28, the J call TRBJ2-1; 7 bases agree with TRBD1. V lost 4 bases, J lost 8 bases, and 8 bases stayed unmatched. The germline V gene has CDR1 MDHEN and CDR2 SYDVKM. The CDR3 consists of 14 residues. The DNA for the CDR3 is TGTGCCAGCAGTTCATACAGGGGTGCCTATGAGCAGTTCTTC. Translated, it gives CASSSYRGAYEQFF.

This clone occurred once. V usage is TRBV5-4 and J usage is TRBJ1-4; D may be TRBD1 (5 bases). V shed 0 bases and J shed 8 bases, with 14 bases lying between them. The CDR3 is 15 residues long. The germline gives CDR1 SGHNT, CDR2 YYREEE (reference sequence). In nucleotides, the CDR3 is TGTGCCAGCAGCTTGGTAGGGCAGGGCGACGAAAAACTGTTTTTT. This gives the protein CASSLVGQGDEKLFF.

This clone was found once. The chain combines TRBV9 with TRBJ2-7, with TRBD1 identical over 9 bases. V lost 3 bases, J lost 5 bases, and 9 bases stayed unmatched. Germline V gene lookup returns CDR1 SGDLS and CDR2 YYNGEE. The CDR3 is 15 amino acids. The CDR3, as DNA: TGTGCCAGCAGCGGCGCCGGGACAGGGATCGACGAGCAGTACTTC. Its protein product is CASSGAGTGIDEQYF.

V gene TRBV19 combines with J gene TRBJ2-2; D is possibly TRBD1 (5 bases). The CDR3 has 14 amino acids. Trimming took off 5 bases at V and 2 bases at J, with 9 bases between the two ends. Per germline, CDR1 LNHDA and CDR2 SQIVND (reference sequence). The CDR3 is CASSWGLNTGELFF. CDR3 coding DNA: TGTGCCAGTAGTTGGGGCCTTAACACCGGGGAGCTGTTTTTT.

V usage is TRBV14 and J usage is TRBJ2-3; maybe TRBD1 (5 bases). The CDR3 covers 15 residues. Per germline, CDR1 SGHDN and CDR2 FVKESK. V lost 0 bases to trimming and J lost 2 bases, with 9 bases between them. The CDR3 DNA sequence: TGTGCCAGCAGCCAAGACCGACAGTTCACAGATACGCAGTATTTT. It encodes CASSQDRQFTDTQYF.

The chain uses TRBV2 and TRBJ2-5; no reliable D call. There are 12 residues in the CDR3. Germline CDR1 reads SNHLY; CDR2 reads FYNNEI. The germline V and J ends were trimmed by 6 bases and 5 bases, with 10 bases remaining between them. The CDR3 region is CASRRVLETQYF. The CDR3 nucleotides are TGTGCCAGCAGGCGTGTTCTGGAGACCCAGTACTTC.

In its sample, this clone was seen a few times. The chain combines TRBV5-8 with TRBJ2-2; TRBD1 is a possible D gene (6 bases). Between the trimmed V and J ends, which lost 2 bases and 0 bases, there was a span of 11 bases. Germline values: CDR1 SGHTS, CDR2 YDEGEE. The CDR3 covers 16 residues. The CDR3, as DNA: TGTGCCAGCAGCTTAGAGTACAGGGCGAACACCGGGGAGCTGTTTTTT. This translates into CASSLEYRANTGELFF.

The chain recombines TRBV4-1 with TRBJ2-2; 8 positions match TRBD1. The junction had 4 bases not matched to a gene; V was cut back by 3 bases and J by 7 bases. The V gene's germline CDR1 is MGHRA and CDR2 YSYEKL. The CDR3 runs 14 residues. In nucleotides, the CDR3 is TGCGCCAGCAGCCATCCGACAGGGGACGGGGAGCTGTTTTTT. This gives the protein CASSHPTGDGELFF.

As DNA, the CDR3 is TGTGCCAGCAGCACGGACAGGGACTATGGCTACACCTTC. Its protein is CASSTDRDYGYTF. The rearrangement links TRBV21-1 to TRBJ1-2; whether TRBD1, the table's D call, matches the DNA was not checked. TRBV21-1 is noted as a pseudogene. This CDR3 region has 13 residues.

This chain uses TRBV21-1 with TRBJ2-5; the table calls TRBD2, which could not be checked here. TRBV21-1 is described as a pseudogene. There are 17 residues in the CDR3. The CDR3 loop is CASTISDSGGAEETQYF. The CDR3 DNA is TGTGCCAGCACCATTTCCGATAGCGGGGGGGCCGAGGAGACCCAGTACTTC.